The 20 T cell receptor beta chains below come from one sample, sequenced in a study of regulatory T cells in long-lasting Graves disease. Sequencing libraries for TCR beta were prepared with iRepertoire HTBI primers and Arm-PCR of CDR3 regions. From the multiplex PCR reads, TCRdb called clonotypes with MiXCR, one entry per CDR3 protein. The sample consists of some 450,000 distinct CDR3 sequences, around 15% of them appearing once. Time point described: newly diagnosed GD, antithyroid drugs for less than 3 months. Making the TCR library involved RNA that had been extracted from PBMCs. The same sample was also used in a study of T cells in Graves' hyperthyroidism and ophthalmopathy.

The input for sequencing was peripheral blood mononuclear cells (PBMCs), taken at new diagnosis, from a patient treated with antithyroid drugs. These receptor sequences come from a woman aged 30 to 39 with Graves disease.

This clonotype has more than one count but fewer than ten. The rearrangement joins TRBV19 to TRBJ1-1; D perhaps matches TRBD1 (5 bases). The CDR3 spans 16 residues. CDR1 and CDR2 (germline): LNHDA, SQIVND (reference sequence). V was pared by 3 bases and J by 7 bases, with 21 bases between. The CDR3 DNA sequence: TGTGCCAGTAGTATTGGGGGGGGTTCTATAAGGATTGAAGCTTTCTTT. The encoded protein is CASSIGGGSIRIEAFF.

The rearrangement links TRBV5-1 to TRBJ1-2, with 7 bases lining up with TRBD1. After removal of 4 bases from V and 4 bases from J, the junction contained 4 bases not matched to a gene. The CDR3 is made up of 13 amino acids. Per the germline V gene, CDR1 is SGHRS and CDR2 is YFSETQ. The CDR3 here is CASSKGQIYGYTF. The CDR3 nucleotides read TGCGCCAGCAGCAAGGGACAGATCTATGGCTACACCTTC.

About this clonotype: The germline gene is not matched at one end of the junction; a read error may be the cause. DNA of the CDR3: TGTGCAAGCATTACCCGGGACCCCGGCGGCGGAGATACGCAGTATTTT. It encodes CASITRDPGGGDTQYF. The rearrangement links TRBV27 to TRBJ2-1; tentatively, D is TRBD1 or TRBD2 (5 bases each). TRBJ2-3 explains the end of the DNA better; the J call may be wrong. CDR3 length: 16 residues. From germline, CDR1 is MNHEY and CDR2 SMNVEV (reference sequence).

This chain uses TRBV19 with TRBJ2-7, with D perhaps TRBD1 (6 bases). Trimming shortened V by 7 bases and J by 0 bases, and 22 bases separated the two germline ends. There are 17 residues in the CDR3. CDR1 and CDR2 (germline): LNHDA, SQIVND (reference sequence). The CDR3 is CASTTIPGQHFSYEQYF. The CDR3 nucleotides read TGTGCCAGTACCACCATACCTGGACAGCACTTCTCCTACGAGCAGTACTTC.

This clonotype occurred a few times. V gene TRBV12-3 or TRBV12-4 combines with J gene TRBJ2-7; 7 bases map to TRBD1. The CDR3 contains 15 residues. Trimming took 5 bases from V and 3 from J; bases not matched to a gene: 10. CDR3 nucleotides: TGTGCCAGCAGTAGCCCGGGACAGACAGGCTACGAGCAGTACTTC. This translates into CASSSPGQTGYEQYF.

This clonotype was recorded at least ten times. The chain employs TRBV2 and TRBJ2-5; D is possibly TRBD2 (6 bases). Germline V CDR1 and CDR2: SNHLY, FYNNEI. The CDR3 extends over 14 amino acids. V gave up 6 bases and J gave up 1 base, with 12 bases separating them. CDR3 protein: CASRGGGTQETQYF. CDR3 nucleotides: TGTGCCAGCAGGGGTGGGGGGACCCAAGAGACCCAGTACTTC.

This clonotype was detected many times. The genes are TRBV7-8 and TRBJ2-3; D is possibly TRBD2 (5 bases). The CDR3 runs to 15 residues. The ends were cut back, 8 bases at V and 1 base at J, with 16 bases in the middle. Per the germline V gene, CDR1 is SGHVS and CDR2 is FQNEAQ. Here the CDR3 DNA reads TGTGCCAGCTCACGGGGTGGGTCCCGCACAGATACGCAGTATTTT. Its translation is CASSRGGSRTDTQYF.

This clonotype showed up just a few times. The chain couples TRBV4-1 to TRBJ1-1; D not certain. CDR3 size: 14 residues. Germline V gives CDR1 MGHRA, CDR2 YSYEKL. V gave up 0 bases and J gave up 7 bases, with 12 bases separating them. Written as DNA, the CDR3 is TGCGCCAGCAGCCAAGATCCCGGAGGGAATGAAGCTTTCTTT. Translated: CASSQDPGGNEAFF.

In regard to this clonotype: A far larger clone is one nucleotide away, so this likely arose from a read error. The rearrangement links TRBV7-2 to TRBJ2-5; either TRBD1 or TRBD2 may fit D (5 bases each). The CDR3 extends over 16 amino acids. CDR1 and CDR2 from the germline V gene are SGHTA and FQGNSA. The V end was cut by 5 bases, the J end by 5 bases, with 21 bases between. The CDR3 DNA follows: TGTGCCAGCAGCGCCGAGAGGGTGGGGCGCTGGGAGACCCAGTACTTC. It yields the protein CASSAERVGRWETQYF.

This clonotype occurred many times. The chain uses TRBV20-1 and TRBJ2-7, with D perhaps matching TRBD1 (6 bases). Germline lookup yields CDR1 DFQATT and CDR2 SNEGSKA (reference sequence). This CDR3 spans 13 amino acids. Trimming took off 2 bases at V and 2 bases at J, with 10 bases between the two ends. The CDR3 sequence is CSARSQGTYEQYF. The CDR3 bases are TGCAGTGCTAGAAGCCAGGGGACCTACGAGCAGTACTTC.

This clonotype was observed at least ten times. CDR3 bases: TGCGCCAGCGCTGGGACTAGCGGAAGGAGCTCCTACAATGAGCAGTTCTTC. Protein sequence: CASAGTSGRSSYNEQFF. The rearrangement joins TRBV5-1 to TRBJ2-1; TRBD2 matches at 11 bases. The CDR3 has 17 residues. After removal of 7 bases from V and 0 bases from J, the junction contained 9 bases not matched to a gene. CDR1 is SGHRS, CDR2 YFSETQ, per germline.

This clonotype was counted ten times or more. The chain joins TRBV20-1 to TRBJ2-7, with 9 bases aligning to TRBD1. The CDR3 has 12 amino acids. The germline V gene has CDR1 DFQATT and CDR2 SNEGSKA (reference sequence). Trimming cost V 8 bases and J 4 bases; bases outside gene matches: 6. The CDR3 loop is CSKTGGRYEQYF. CDR3 nucleotides: TGCAGTAAAACAGGGGGCAGATACGAGCAGTACTTC.

The table lists this clonotype with many counts. J is TRBJ2-1 and V is TRBV12-3 or TRBV12-4, with 11 bases matching TRBD2. The J segment lost 8 bases and the V segment lost 2 bases, leaving 2 bases of the junction unmatched. The CDR3 contains 14 residues. The CDR3 sequence is CASSLTSGRHEQFF. The CDR3 bases are TGTGCCAGCAGTTTAACTAGCGGGAGACATGAGCAGTTCTTC.

This clonotype has a handful of counts. This chain connects TRBV5-8 to TRBJ2-4; D unclear. Germline V gene sequence: CDR1 SGHTS, CDR2 YDEGEE. The V and J ends lost 2 bases and 1 base respectively, with 7 bases between them. The CDR3 has 14 residues. The CDR3 DNA follows: TGTGCCAGCAGCTTTGTGGGGGCCAAAAACATTCAGTACTTC. This translates into CASSFVGAKNIQYF.

This clonotype was detected many times. The gene calls are TRBV7-2 and TRBJ2-5, with 10 bases that match TRBD2. Losses at the gene ends were 5 bases for V and 2 bases for J; bases not matched to a gene: 8. Germline CDR1 is SGHTA and CDR2 is FQGNSA. The CDR3 spans 16 residues. As DNA, the CDR3 is TGTGCCAGCAGCCCCTCGACTAGCGGGCTTCAAGAGACCCAGTACTTC. This gives the protein CASSPSTSGLQETQYF.

This clonotype was counted many times. The chain is built from TRBV11-2 and TRBJ2-5; no clear D. From germline, CDR1 is SGHAT and CDR2 FQNNGV. This CDR3 comprises 13 residues. Trimming shortened V by 4 bases and J by 5 bases, and 11 bases separated the two germline ends. The CDR3 DNA reads TGTGCCAGCAGCTCCGGTGGCAGGGAGACCCAGTACTTC. Translated, it gives CASSSGGRETQYF.

This clonotype was seen once. At one end, the junction sequence differs from germline, possibly due to a read error. The chain recombines TRBV28 with TRBJ1-4; the match to TRBD1 covers 8 bases. The germline V gene encodes CDR1 MDHEN and CDR2 SYDVKM. The CDR3 covers 15 residues. CDR3 in DNA: TGTGCCAGCGGGGATCCGGGACAGGAGGGTGAAAAACTGTTCTTT. It yields the protein CASGDPGQEGEKLFF.

This clonotype was seen repeatedly, ten times or more. This chain joins TRBV7-2 and TRBJ2-3, with D possibly matching TRBD2 (6 bases). Trimming stripped 1 base from V and 2 bases from J, with 10 bases between. CDR1 SGHTA and CDR2 FQGNSA come from the germline V gene. This CDR3 has 15 amino acids. CDR3 sequence: CASSLELAPTDTQYF. The CDR3 DNA reads TGTGCCAGCAGCTTAGAACTAGCCCCCACAGATACGCAGTATTTT.

This clonotype was detected only a few times. For the CDR3, the DNA is TGCAGTGCTAGAGATTATTCACAGGGCGGTCAGCCCCAGCATTTT. This sequence encodes CSARDYSQGGQPQHF. The rearrangement links TRBV20-1 to TRBJ1-5; D might be TRBD1 (6 bases). Trimming took 0 bases from V and 6 from J, leaving 15 bases between them. From germline, CDR1 is DFQATT and CDR2 SNEGSKA (reference sequence). This CDR3 has 15 residues.

Details on this clonotype: A much more abundant neighbour one base away suggests this may be a read error. V usage is TRBV11-2 and J usage is TRBJ2-4; 11 positions match TRBD1. V lost 3 bases, J lost 4 bases, and 5 bases stayed unmatched. Germline values: CDR1 SGHAT, CDR2 FQNNGV. The CDR3 runs 16 residues. The CDR3 protein is CASSFGQGANKNIQYF. Written as DNA, the CDR3 is TGTGCCAGCAGCTTCGGACAGGGGGCGAATAAAAACATTCAGTACTTC.